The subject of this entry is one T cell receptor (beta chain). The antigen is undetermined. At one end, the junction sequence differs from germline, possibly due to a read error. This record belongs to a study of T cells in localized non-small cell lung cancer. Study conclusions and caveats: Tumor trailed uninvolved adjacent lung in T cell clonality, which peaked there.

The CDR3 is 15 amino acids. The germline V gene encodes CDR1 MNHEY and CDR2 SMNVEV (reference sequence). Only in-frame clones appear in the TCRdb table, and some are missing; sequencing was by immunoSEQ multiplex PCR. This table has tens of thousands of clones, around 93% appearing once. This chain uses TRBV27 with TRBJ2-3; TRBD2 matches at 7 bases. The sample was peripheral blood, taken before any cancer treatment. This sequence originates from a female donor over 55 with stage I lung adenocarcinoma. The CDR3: CASRLGGDYTDTQYF. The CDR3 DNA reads TGTGCCAGCCGTTTGGGAGGGGACTACACAGATACGCAGTATTTT.